This TCR beta chain was identified in a study of cytomegalovirus exposure and HLA in healthy donors. About the study: Roughly 80 million unique TCRs from HLA-typed donors made up an early data release. Study results and limitations: The CMV antigen specificity of three CMV-associated chains was confirmed through in vitro analysis. Likely technical artifact: a cluster of highly shared sequence variants. A link between a missense DCLRE1C variant and TCR beta V- and J-gene trimming emerged from a later analysis.

The PCR was carried out with 60 Vbeta primers and 13 Jbeta primers. Assay: immunoSEQ multiplex PCR; the TCRdb copy retains only in-frame clones and omits some. The sample yields 190,000 or so clones, 79% seen once. Unmatched junction bases numbered 12, after V lost 7 bases and J lost 6 bases. The CDR3 loop spans 14 amino acids. Germline V gives CDR1 LNHDA, CDR2 SQIVND (reference sequence). Concerning this clone itself: Its antigen remains unknown.

The sequence came from a male donor in good health and CMV-seropositive. Material: PBMCs. V is TRBV19 and J is TRBJ2-7, with 7 bases identical to TRBD1. The CDR3 protein is CASMAPGDRSEQYF. The CDR3 DNA follows: TGTGCCAGTATGGCCCCTGGGGACAGATCCGAGCAGTACTTC. The variable domain in full, with the rest retrieved from reference TRBV19 and TRBJ2-7, is DGGITQSPKYLFRKEGQNVTLSCEQNLNHDAMYWYRQDPGQGLRLIYYSQIVNDFQKGDIAEGYSVSREKKESFPLTVTSAQKNPTAFYLCASMAPGDRSEQYFGPGTRLTVT.